This TCR beta chain was identified in a study of shared clonotypes between healthy human individuals (TCRdb year 2020). With regard to the full study: The cohort included a few men and a couple of women between 18 and 49 years of age. Per donor, leukapheresis produced somewhere between about 0.8 and 9 billion PBMCs. To increase sequencing depth and limit assay-specific biases, TCR repertoire library preparation and sequencing were carried out by different laboratories using diverse techniques. To estimate repertoire size and how much clonotype sharing occurs between individuals, the study deeply sequenced the blood TCR repertoires of roughly 5 healthy adults.

The donors were healthy, HIV-negative adults with no recently reported acute infections or vaccinations. All donors were Caucasian adults living in Nashville, Tennessee, USA. For unsorted samples, roughly 91 million PBMCs were counted, and genomic DNA was extracted using the QIAamp DNA Blood Mini kit. Blood was collected by leukapheresis, and PBMCs were isolated by Ficoll-Histopaque density gradient centrifugation and then cryopreserved in liquid nitrogen vapor phase. Using the deep immunoSEQ assay, multiplex PCR amplified TCR CDR3 regions from genomic DNA. Extracted genomic DNA from each cell subset was spread evenly across all wells of several immunoSEQ 96-well plates, with each plate serving as a replicate. Each replicate PCR for unsorted PBMC received roughly 0.3 ug genomic DNA, equal to 25,000 to 30,000 T cell genomes. Ten immunoSEQ deep assay plates were used to sequence unsorted PBMC genomic DNA. Purified libraries were measured with a Qubit 3.0 fluorometer, size-checked on a Bioanalyzer 2100, and measured again with the KAPA Library Quantification kit. Every immunoSEQ 96-well plate was sequenced on a separate single-read 150-cycle Illumina NextSeq 550 flow cell. From the authors' description of their analysis: Because the immunoSEQ output included only junctional sequences and no quality scores, the filtering could not be the same as the filtering used for full-length reads. Sequences were annotated with PyIR, a Python wrapper for IgBLAST v1.9, using IMGT germline references to assign V/J genes and CDR3. Reads with weak V/J assignments (E-value above 1e-6), missing CDR3, stop codons, out-of-frame junctions, or ambiguous translated residues were removed. V3J clonotypes were defined as sequences sharing an identical inferred V gene, J gene, and CDR3 amino acid sequence. To compute the percentage overlap between repertoires, the number of shared unique clonotypes was divided by the size of the smaller repertoire. Richness of each repertoire was evaluated using RTK rarefaction, the Chao1 estimator, and Recon v2.1 estimates of unobserved clonotypes. The immuneACCESS repertoire file appears here via TCRdb, limited to in-frame rearrangements. These files lack a portion of the clones; in checked studies, under half of the deficit traces to unresolved V genes, and the cause of the others is not known. From that table come the V and J calls and clone size; the DNA was used to work out D and trimming. This sample comprises under 600,000 clones, about 75% of them detected only once. The ten largest clones add up to 12% of the sample.

The germline V gene specifies MDHEN as CDR1 and SYDVKM as CDR2. V and J lose 4 bases and 3 bases, and a span of 15 bases separates them. From its cysteine to its phenylalanine, the CDR3 spans 15 amino acids. Only the CDR3 part of the read is kept: 45 bases, read in frame from the first base. Concerning this clone itself: Its antigen has not been determined. Per-base qualities were not stored, and no clone one base away is much larger.

Paper-wide results and their limitations: Because the study included only a small number of donors, the genetic and exposure-history diversity represented was limited. Pairwise subsampling led to the expectation that sequencing depth would affect the degree of clonotype sharing among donors. Sampling was limited to blood, and TCR repertoires in tissue likely differ from TCR repertoires in blood.

This clonotype was obtained from a woman between 40 and 50 years old in good health. Some clones in this sample may be carry-over from other donors' samples. The V gene is TRBV28 and the J gene is TRBJ1-2; D gene: possibly TRBD1, on 5 matching bases. Sequencing input: PBMCs. The CDR3 region has the sequence CASSSAGTEYYGYTF. In nucleotide form, the sequence is TGTGCCAGCAGTTCCGCAGGGACGGAGTACTATGGCTACACCTTC.